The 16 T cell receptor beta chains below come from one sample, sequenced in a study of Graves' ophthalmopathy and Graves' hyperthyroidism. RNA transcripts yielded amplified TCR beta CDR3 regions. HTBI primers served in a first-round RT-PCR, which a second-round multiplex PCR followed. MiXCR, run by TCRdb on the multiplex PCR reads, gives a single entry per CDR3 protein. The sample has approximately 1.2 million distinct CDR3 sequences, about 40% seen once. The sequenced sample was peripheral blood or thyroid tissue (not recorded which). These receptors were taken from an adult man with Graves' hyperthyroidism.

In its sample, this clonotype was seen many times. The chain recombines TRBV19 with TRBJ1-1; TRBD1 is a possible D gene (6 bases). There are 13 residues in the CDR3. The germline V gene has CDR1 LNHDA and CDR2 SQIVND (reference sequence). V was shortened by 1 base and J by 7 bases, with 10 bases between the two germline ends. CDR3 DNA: TGTGCCAGTAGTATAGTCACAGGGAATGAAGCTTTCTTT. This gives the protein CASSIVTGNEAFF.

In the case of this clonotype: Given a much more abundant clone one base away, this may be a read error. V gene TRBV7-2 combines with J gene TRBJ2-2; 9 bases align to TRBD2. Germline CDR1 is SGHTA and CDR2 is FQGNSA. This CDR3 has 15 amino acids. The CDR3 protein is CVSSLYPSGAGELFF. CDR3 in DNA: TGTGTCAGCAGCTTATATCCTAGCGGGGCCGGGGAGCTGTTTTTT. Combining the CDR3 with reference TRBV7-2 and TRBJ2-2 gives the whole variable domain GAGVSQSPSNKVTEKGKDVELRCDPISGHTALYWYRQSLGQGLEFLIYFQGNSAPDKSGLPSDRFSAERTGGSVSTLTIQRTQQEDSAVYLCVSSLYPSGAGELFFGEGSRLTVL.

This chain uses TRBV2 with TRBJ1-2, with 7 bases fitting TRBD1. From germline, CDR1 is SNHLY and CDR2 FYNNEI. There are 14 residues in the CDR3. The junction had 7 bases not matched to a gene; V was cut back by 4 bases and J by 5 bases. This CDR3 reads CASSGRQGEYGYTF. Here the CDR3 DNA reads TGTGCCAGCAGTGGAAGACAGGGAGAGTATGGCTACACCTTC. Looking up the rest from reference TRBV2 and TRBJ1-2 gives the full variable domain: EPEVTQTPSHQVTQMGQEVILRCVPISNHLYFYWYRQILGQKVEFLVSFYNNEISEKSEIFDDQFSVERPDGSNFTLKIRSTKLEDSAMYFCASSGRQGEYGYTFGSGTRLTVV.

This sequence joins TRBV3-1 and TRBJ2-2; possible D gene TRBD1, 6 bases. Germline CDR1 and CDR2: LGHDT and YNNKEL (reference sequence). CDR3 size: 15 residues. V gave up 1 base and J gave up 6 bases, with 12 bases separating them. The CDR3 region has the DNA TGTGCCAGCAGCCAAGTTACAGGGTATCCCGGGGAGCTGTTTTTT. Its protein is CASSQVTGYPGELFF.

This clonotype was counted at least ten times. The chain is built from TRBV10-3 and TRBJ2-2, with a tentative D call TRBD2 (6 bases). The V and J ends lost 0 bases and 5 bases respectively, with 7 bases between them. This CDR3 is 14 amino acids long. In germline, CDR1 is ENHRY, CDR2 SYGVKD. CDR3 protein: CAISESEGTGELFF. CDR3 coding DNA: TGTGCCATCAGTGAGTCGGAGGGTACCGGGGAGCTGTTTTTT.

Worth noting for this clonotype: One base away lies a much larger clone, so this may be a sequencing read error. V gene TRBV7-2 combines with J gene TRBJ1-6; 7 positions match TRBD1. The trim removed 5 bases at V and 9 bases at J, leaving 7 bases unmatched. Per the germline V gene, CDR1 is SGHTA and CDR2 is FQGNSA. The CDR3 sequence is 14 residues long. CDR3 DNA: TGTGCCAGCAGCCAACAGGGGCATACTTCACCCCTCCACTTT. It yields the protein CASSQQGHTSPLHF.

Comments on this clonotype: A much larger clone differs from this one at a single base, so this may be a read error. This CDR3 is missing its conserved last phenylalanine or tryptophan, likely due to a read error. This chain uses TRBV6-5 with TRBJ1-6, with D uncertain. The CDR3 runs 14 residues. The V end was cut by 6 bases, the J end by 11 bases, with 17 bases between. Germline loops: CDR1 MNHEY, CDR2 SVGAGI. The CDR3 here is CASSEPGRPTPLHC. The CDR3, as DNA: TGTGCCAGCAGCGAACCAGGACGGCCAACACCCCTCCACTGT.

In DNA form, the CDR3 reads TGTGCCAGCAGTCCCCCGGGGACACCAGGCGAGCAGTACTTC. This translates into CASSPPGTPGEQYF. V gene TRBV12-3 or TRBV12-4 combines with J gene TRBJ2-7; D is perhaps TRBD1 (6 bases). This CDR3 has 14 amino acids. Trimming left V 5 bases short and J 6 bases short, with 17 bases between.

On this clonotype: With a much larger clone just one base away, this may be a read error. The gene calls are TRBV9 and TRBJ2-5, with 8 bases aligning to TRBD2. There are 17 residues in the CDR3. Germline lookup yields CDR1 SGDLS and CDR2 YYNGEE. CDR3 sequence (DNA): TGTGTCAGCAGCGTAGGGATGACGGGGGGGCCGGAGGAGACCCAGTACTTC. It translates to CVSSVGMTGGPEETQYF.

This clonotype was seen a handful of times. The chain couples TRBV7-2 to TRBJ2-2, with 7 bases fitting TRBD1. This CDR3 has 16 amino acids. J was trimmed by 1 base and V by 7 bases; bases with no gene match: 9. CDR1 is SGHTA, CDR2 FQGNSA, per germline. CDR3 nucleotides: TGTGCCAGCATGGCCCCGGGACAGTTGAACACCGGGGAGCTGTTTTTT. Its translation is CASMAPGQLNTGELFF.

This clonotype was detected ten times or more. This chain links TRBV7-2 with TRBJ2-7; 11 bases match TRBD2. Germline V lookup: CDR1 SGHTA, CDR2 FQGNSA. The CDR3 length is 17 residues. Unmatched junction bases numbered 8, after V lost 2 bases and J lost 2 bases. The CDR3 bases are TGTGCCAGCAGCTTACTCGGTCGGACTAGCGGGCCCTACGAGCAGTACTTC. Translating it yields CASSLLGRTSGPYEQYF.

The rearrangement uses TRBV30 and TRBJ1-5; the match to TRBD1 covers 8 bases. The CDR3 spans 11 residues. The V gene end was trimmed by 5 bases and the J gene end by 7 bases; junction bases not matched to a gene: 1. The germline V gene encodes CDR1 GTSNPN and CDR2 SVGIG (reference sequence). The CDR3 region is CAWGQGQPQHF. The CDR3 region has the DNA TGTGCCTGGGGACAGGGACAGCCCCAGCATTTT.

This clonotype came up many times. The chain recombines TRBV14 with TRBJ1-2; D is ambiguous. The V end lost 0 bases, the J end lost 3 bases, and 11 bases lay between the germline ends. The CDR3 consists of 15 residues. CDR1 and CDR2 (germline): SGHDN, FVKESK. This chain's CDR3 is CASSQEPRRHYGYTF. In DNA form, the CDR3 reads TGTGCCAGCAGCCAAGAACCCAGGAGGCACTATGGCTACACCTTC.

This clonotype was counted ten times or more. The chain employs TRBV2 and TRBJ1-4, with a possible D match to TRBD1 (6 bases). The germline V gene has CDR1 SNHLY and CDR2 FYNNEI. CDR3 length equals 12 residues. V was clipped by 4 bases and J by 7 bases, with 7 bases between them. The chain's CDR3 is CASSGDTEKLFF. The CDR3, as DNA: TGTGCCAGCAGTGGGGACACTGAAAAACTGTTTTTT.

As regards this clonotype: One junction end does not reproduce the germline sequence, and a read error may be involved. CDR3 loop: CASSLPGYGISKEAQYF. The CDR3 nucleotides are TGTGCCAGCAGCCTTCCCGGGTATGGGATTTCGAAAGAGGCCCAGTACTTC. This chain joins TRBV11-2 and TRBJ2-5; D not certain. The CDR3 runs to 17 residues. CDR1 is SGHAT, CDR2 FQNNGV, per germline.

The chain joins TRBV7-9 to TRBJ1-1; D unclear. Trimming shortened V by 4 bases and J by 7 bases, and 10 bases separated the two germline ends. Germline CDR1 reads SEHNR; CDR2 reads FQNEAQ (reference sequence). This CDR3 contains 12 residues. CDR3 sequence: CASSSPRGEAFF. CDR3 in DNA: TGTGCCAGCAGCTCACCACGGGGTGAAGCTTTCTTT.